The following is a T cell receptor (beta chain) sequence with its context. This entry comes from a study of blood T cell repertoires in COVID-19. About the research overall: Samples taken during acute and convalescent COVID-19 were collected in the United States, Italy and Spain. Sample material is recorded as cDNA or gDNA derived from T cells, B-cell-depleted T cells, or PBMCs.

The CDR3 totals 18 residues. J gave up 5 bases and V 1 base, and 14 bases lay outside the gene matches. CDR1 and CDR2 from the germline V gene are LGHDT and YNNKEL (reference sequence). Original processing methods: Amplification of reference gene primers provided the estimated nucleated cell counts. Sequencing used immunoSEQ multiplex PCR; TCRdb keeps in-frame clones, though not all of them. That table is the source of V, J and clone size, and D and trimming were worked out from the DNA. The sample carries fewer than 200,000 clones, 85% to 90% recorded once. The sequence came from a man aged 50-60 years who had recovered from COVID-19. Sequenced material: peripheral blood. The V gene is TRBV3-1 (or the pseudogene TRBV3-2), the J gene TRBJ2-5; TRBD2 matches 9 bases. In DNA, the CDR3 is TGTGCCAGCAGCCAAGTGACAAGCGGGGGGTTGGTGGGGGAGACCCAGTACTTC. Amino acid sequence: CASSQVTSGGLVGETQYF.